This T cell receptor beta chain was sequenced in a study of T cell responses to AZD1222 COVID-19 vaccine. Study findings and constraints: Spike-wide vaccine-associated CD4 TCRs dominated at 160-218 and 743-854.

The CDR3 contains 16 residues. CDR1 and CDR2 from the germline V gene are SGHDT and YYEEEE. Trimming pared 4 bases from V and 4 bases from J, leaving 20 bases between. Pooled together were second doses at about 4 or about 12 weeks. The assay was immunoSEQ multiplex PCR, and TCRdb's table has in-frame clones only and misses some. The sample consists of more than 150,000 clones, around nine tenths of them appearing once. Points on this clone: The antigen is not known.

This TCR came from an adult who received the AZD1222 COVID-19 vaccine. J is TRBJ1-2 and V is TRBV5-6, with D maybe TRBD1 (5 bases). The specimen was peripheral blood, collected 28 days after the second AZD1222 dose. The CDR3 DNA sequence: TGTGCCAGCAGCACTAAACCACGAGGGGAATCCTATGGCTACACCTTC. Amino acid sequence: CASSTKPRGESYGYTF. The full variable domain, completed using reference TRBV5-6 and TRBJ1-2, is DAGVTQSPTHLIKTRGQQVTLRCSPKSGHDTVSWYQQALGQGPQFIFQYYEEEERQRGNFPDRFSGHQFPNYSSELNVNALLLGDSALYLCASSTKPRGESYGYTFGSGTRLTVV.